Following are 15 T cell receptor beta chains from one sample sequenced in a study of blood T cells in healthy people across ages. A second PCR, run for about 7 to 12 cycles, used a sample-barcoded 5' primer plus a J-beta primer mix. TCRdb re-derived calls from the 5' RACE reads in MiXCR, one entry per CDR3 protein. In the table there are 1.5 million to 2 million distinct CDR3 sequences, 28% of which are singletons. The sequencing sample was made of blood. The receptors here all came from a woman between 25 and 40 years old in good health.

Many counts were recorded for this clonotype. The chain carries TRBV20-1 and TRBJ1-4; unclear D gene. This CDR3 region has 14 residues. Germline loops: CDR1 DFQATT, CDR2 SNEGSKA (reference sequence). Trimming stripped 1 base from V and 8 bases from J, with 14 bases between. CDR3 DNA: TGCAGTGCTAGAGTAGATCGGGTCGGGGAAAAACTGTTTTTT. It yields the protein CSARVDRVGEKLFF.

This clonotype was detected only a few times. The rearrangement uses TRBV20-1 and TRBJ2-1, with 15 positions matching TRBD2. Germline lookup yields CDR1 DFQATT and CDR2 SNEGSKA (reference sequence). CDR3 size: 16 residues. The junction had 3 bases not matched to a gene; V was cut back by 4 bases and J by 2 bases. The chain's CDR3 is CSAIGLAGGPYNEQFF. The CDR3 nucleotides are TGCAGTGCTATCGGACTAGCGGGGGGGCCCTACAATGAGCAGTTCTTC.

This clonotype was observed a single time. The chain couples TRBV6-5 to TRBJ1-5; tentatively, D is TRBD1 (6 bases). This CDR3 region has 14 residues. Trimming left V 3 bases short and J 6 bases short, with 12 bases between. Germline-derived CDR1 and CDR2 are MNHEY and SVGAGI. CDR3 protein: CASSYDRFGQPQHF. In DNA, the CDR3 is TGTGCCAGCAGTTATGACAGGTTTGGTCAGCCCCAGCATTTT.

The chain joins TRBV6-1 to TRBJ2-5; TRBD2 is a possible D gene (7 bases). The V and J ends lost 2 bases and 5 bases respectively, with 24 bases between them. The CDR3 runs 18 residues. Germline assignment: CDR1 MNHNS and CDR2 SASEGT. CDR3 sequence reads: CASSESPLWGGRVETQYF. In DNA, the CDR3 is TGTGCCAGCAGTGAATCCCCCCTGTGGGGGGGCCGTGTGGAGACCCAGTACTTC.

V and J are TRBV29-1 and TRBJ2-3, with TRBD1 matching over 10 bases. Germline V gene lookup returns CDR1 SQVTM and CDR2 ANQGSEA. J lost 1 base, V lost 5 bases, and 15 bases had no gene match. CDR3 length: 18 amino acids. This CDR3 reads CSVRSRQGAIVGTDTQYF. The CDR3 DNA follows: TGCAGCGTTCGTTCCAGACAGGGGGCGATCGTTGGCACAGATACGCAGTATTTT.

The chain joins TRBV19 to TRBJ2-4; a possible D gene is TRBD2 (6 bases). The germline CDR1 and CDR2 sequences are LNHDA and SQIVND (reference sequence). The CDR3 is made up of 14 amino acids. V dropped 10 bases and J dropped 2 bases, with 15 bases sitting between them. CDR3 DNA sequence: TGTGCCACCGCGGGAAGGTTGTCCAAAAACATTCAGTACTTC. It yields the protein CATAGRLSKNIQYF.

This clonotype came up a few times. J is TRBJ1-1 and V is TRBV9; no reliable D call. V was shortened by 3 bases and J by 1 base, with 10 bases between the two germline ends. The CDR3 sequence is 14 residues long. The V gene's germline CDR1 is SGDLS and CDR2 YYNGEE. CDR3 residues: CASSAQMTNTEAFF. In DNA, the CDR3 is TGTGCCAGCAGCGCACAGATGACGAACACTGAAGCTTTCTTT. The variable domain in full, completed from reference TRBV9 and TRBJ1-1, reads DSGVTQTPKHLITATGQRVTLRCSPRSGDLSVYWYQQSLDQGLQFLIQYYNGEERAKGNILERFSAQQFPDLHSELNLSSLELGDSALYFCASSAQMTNTEAFFGQGTRLTVV.

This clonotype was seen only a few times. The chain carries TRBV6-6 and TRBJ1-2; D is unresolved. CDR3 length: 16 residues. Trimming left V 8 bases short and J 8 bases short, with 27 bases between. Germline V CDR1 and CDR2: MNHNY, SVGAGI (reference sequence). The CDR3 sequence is CASGLPAGLNWEGYTF. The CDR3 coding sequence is TGTGCCAGCGGCCTTCCGGCCGGACTCAACTGGGAGGGCTACACCTTC.

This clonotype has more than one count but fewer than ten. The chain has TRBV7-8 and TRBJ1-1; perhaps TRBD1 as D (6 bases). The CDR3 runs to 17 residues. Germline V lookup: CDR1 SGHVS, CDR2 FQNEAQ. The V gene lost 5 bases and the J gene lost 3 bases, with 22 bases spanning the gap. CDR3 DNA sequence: TGTGCCAGCAGCCGTGACAGGTTCCTACGGCAGGACACTGAAGCTTTCTTT. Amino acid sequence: CASSRDRFLRQDTEAFF.

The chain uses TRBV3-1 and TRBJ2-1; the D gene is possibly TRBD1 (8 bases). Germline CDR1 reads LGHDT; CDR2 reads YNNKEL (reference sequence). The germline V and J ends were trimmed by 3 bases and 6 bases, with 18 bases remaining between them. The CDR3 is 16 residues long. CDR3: CASSQWGGTGSNEQFF. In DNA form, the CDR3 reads TGTGCCAGCAGCCAGTGGGGGGGGACAGGCTCCAATGAGCAGTTCTTC.

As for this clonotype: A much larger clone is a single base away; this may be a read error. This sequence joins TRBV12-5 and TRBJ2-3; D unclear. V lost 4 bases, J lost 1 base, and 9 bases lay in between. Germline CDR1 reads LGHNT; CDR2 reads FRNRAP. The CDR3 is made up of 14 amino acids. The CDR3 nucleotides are TGTGCTAGTGGTTGTAGCATAGGCACAGATACGCAGTATTTT. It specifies CASGCSIGTDTQYF.

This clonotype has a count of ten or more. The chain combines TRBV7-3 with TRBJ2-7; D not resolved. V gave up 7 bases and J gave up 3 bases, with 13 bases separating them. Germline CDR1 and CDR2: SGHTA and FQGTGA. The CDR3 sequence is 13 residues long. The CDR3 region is CASISGLGYEQYF. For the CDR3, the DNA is TGTGCCAGCATTAGTGGCTTAGGCTACGAGCAGTACTTC.

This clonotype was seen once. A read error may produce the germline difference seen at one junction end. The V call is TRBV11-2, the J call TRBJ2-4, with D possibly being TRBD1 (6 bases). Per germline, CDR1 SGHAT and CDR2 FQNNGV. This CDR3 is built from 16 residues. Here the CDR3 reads CASSLTGWGAKNIRYF. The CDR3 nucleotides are TGTGCCAGCAGCTTAACAGGGTGGGGAGCCAAAAACATTCGGTACTTC.

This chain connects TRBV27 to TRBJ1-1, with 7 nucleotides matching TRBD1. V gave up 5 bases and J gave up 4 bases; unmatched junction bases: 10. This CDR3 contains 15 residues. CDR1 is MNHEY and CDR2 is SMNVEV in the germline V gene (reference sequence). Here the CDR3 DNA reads TGTGCCAGCAGTGACAGATGGACAGGTCCCACTGAAGCTTTCTTT. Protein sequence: CASSDRWTGPTEAFF.

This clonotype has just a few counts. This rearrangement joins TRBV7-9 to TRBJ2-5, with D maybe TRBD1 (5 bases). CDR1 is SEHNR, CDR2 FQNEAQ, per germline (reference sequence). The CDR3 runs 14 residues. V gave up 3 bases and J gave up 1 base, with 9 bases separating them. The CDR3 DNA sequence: TGTGCCAGCAGCTTTCAGGGAAGCCAAGAGACCCAGTACTTC. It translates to CASSFQGSQETQYF.